A selection of T cell receptor beta chains follows, all from one sample in a study of blood T cell repertoires in COVID-19. Assay: immunoSEQ multiplex PCR; the TCRdb copy retains only in-frame clones and omits some. This table has 150,000 to 180,000 clones, about 85% appearing once. Sequencing was performed on peripheral blood. Source of these receptors: a man between 60 and 75 years old with COVID-19, enrolled during active disease. The CDR3 runs from the conserved cysteine through the conserved F or W. The D gene is left open where the match is weak. Not every row has a clone size; where given, it reads once, few, many or a size class.

D gene: TRBD1; J gene: TRBJ1-2; clone size: NA; V gene: TRBV28; CDR3 protein: CASDAGTGVPNYGYTF; CDR3 DNA: TGTGCCAGCGACGCCGGGACAGGGGTGCCTAACTATGGCTACACCTTC
D gene: NA; J gene: TRBJ2-3; clone size: NA; V gene: TRBV5-5; CDR3 protein: CASSKRENTDTQYF; CDR3 DNA: TGTGCCAGCAGCAAAAGGGAGAACACAGATACGCAGTATTTT
D gene: NA; J gene: TRBJ1-6; clone size: NA; V gene: TRBV6-5; CDR3 protein: CASSYSRDKYNSPLHF; CDR3 DNA: TGTGCCAGCAGTTACTCGAGGGACAAATATAATTCACCCCTCCACTTT
D gene: NA; J gene: TRBJ2-7; clone size: NA; V gene: TRBV15; CDR3 protein: CATSTATGFEQYF; CDR3 DNA: TGTGCCACCAGCACGGCTACAGGGTTCGAGCAGTACTTC
D gene: NA; J gene: TRBJ1-4; clone size: once; V gene: TRBV28; CDR3 protein: CASRHDRTLFF; CDR3 DNA: TGTGCCAGCAGGCATGACAGGACCCTGTTTTTT
D gene: NA; J gene: TRBJ1-6; clone size: NA; V gene: TRBV6-1; CDR3 protein: CASSERRGPSPLHF; CDR3 DNA: TGTGCCAGCAGTGAACGGCGGGGGCCCTCACCCCTCCACTTT
D gene: TRBD2; J gene: TRBJ2-1; clone size: NA; V gene: TRBV19; CDR3 protein: CASSMGGSYNEQFF; CDR3 DNA: TGTGCCAGTAGTATGGGGGGGTCCTACAATGAGCAGTTCTTC
D gene: TRBD1; J gene: TRBJ1-4; clone size: NA; V gene: TRBV28; CDR3 protein: CASSLGQGGGEKLFF; CDR3 DNA: TGTGCCAGCAGTTTAGGGCAGGGGGGAGGAGAAAAACTGTTTTTT
D gene: TRBD1; J gene: TRBJ1-2; clone size: NA; V gene: TRBV5-4; CDR3 protein: CASSFSGTGNYGYTF; CDR3 DNA: TGTGCCAGCAGCTTCTCCGGGACAGGGAACTATGGCTACACCTTC
D gene: NA; J gene: TRBJ1-2; clone size: NA; V gene: TRBV5-6; CDR3 protein: CASSLDRVAGYTF; CDR3 DNA: TGTGCCAGCAGCTTGGACAGGGTGGCTGGCTACACCTTC
D gene: NA; J gene: TRBJ1-6; clone size: NA; V gene: TRBV6-4; CDR3 protein: CASSESSYNSPLHF; CDR3 DNA: TGTGCCAGCAGCGAGAGCTCCTATAATTCACCCCTCCACTTT
D gene: TRBD1; J gene: TRBJ1-2; clone size: NA; V gene: TRBV19; CDR3 protein: CASSIRGQIYGYTF; CDR3 DNA: TGTGCCAGTAGTATCAGGGGGCAAATCTATGGCTACACCTTC
D gene: NA; J gene: TRBJ1-4; clone size: NA; V gene: TRBV21-1; CDR3 protein: CARISIQGQLEKLFF; CDR3 DNA: TGTGCCAGGATCTCGATACAGGGGCAATTAGAAAAACTGTTTTTT
D gene: TRBD1; J gene: TRBJ1-1; clone size: NA; V gene: TRBV7-6; CDR3 protein: CASSLGRTGNTEAFF; CDR3 DNA: TGTGCCAGCAGCTTAGGAAGGACAGGAAACACTGAAGCTTTCTTT
D gene: TRBD1; J gene: TRBJ1-5; clone size: NA; V gene: TRBV29-1; CDR3 protein: CSVGDTGGQPQHF; CDR3 DNA: TGCAGCGTTGGGGACACAGGGGGTCAGCCCCAGCATTTT
D gene: NA; J gene: TRBJ1-3; clone size: NA; V gene: TRBV7-8; CDR3 protein: CASSLRTQSGNTIYF; CDR3 DNA: TGTGCCAGCAGCTTACGGACACAGTCTGGAAACACCATATATTTT
D gene: NA; J gene: TRBJ1-1; clone size: NA; V gene: TRBV6-1; CDR3 protein: CASRDSSNTEAFF; CDR3 DNA: TGTGCCAGCCGTGACAGTTCGAACACTGAAGCTTTCTTT
D gene: NA; J gene: TRBJ1-4; clone size: NA; V gene: TRBV28; CDR3 protein: CASRGSNEKLFF; CDR3 DNA: TGTGCCAGCCGAGGCAGTAATGAAAAACTGTTTTTT
D gene: TRBD1; J gene: TRBJ1-1; clone size: few; V gene: TRBV4-1; CDR3 protein: CASSQDDRENTEAFF; CDR3 DNA: TGCGCCAGCAGCCAAGATGACAGGGAGAACACTGAAGCTTTCTTT
D gene: NA; J gene: TRBJ1-1; clone size: NA; V gene: TRBV7-2; CDR3 protein: CASSLAQARATEAFF; CDR3 DNA: TGTGCCAGCAGCTTAGCGCAGGCTCGAGCCACTGAAGCTTTCTTT